The 24 T cell receptor beta chains below come from one sample, sequenced in a study of Ad26.COV2.S vaccination and SARS-CoV-2 variants. Treatment denoted: around 19 received Ad26.COV2.S at low or high dose, single or two shots; roughly five received placebo; per-sample allocation not given. All samples were drawn on day 63, counting from the first vaccine or placebo injection. Sequenced by immunoSEQ multiplex PCR; TCRdb stores in-frame clones only, minus some. The sample contains some 390,000 clones, 70% to 90% of which appear only once. Specimen: peripheral blood, collected in a trial of Ad26.COV2.S vaccine versus placebo. These receptors all stem from a person between 18 and 65 years old who received the Ad26.COV2.S COVID-19 vaccine or a placebo.

This chain joins TRBV7-8 and TRBJ1-1; D ambiguous. The V end lost 2 bases, the J end lost 10 bases, and 11 bases lay between the germline ends. Germline V gene data show CDR1 as SGHVS and CDR2 as FQNEAQ. The CDR3 runs to 12 residues. In DNA form, the CDR3 reads TGTGCCAGCAGCTTAACTGAGAGGCTAGCTTTCTTT. It yields the protein CASSLTERLAFF.

The V and J genes are TRBV4-3 and TRBJ1-5; weak D call: TRBD1 (5 bases). The V end was cut by 0 bases, the J end by 2 bases, with 14 bases between. Per germline, CDR1 LGHNA and CDR2 YSLEER. The CDR3 has 17 amino acids. CDR3 in amino acids: CASSQEDVRGGNQPQHF. CDR3 DNA sequence: TGCGCCAGCAGCCAAGAGGACGTGAGGGGTGGCAATCAGCCCCAGCATTTT.

The J gene is TRBJ2-1, the V gene TRBV19, with D possibly being TRBD1 (5 bases). The germline CDR1 and CDR2 sequences are LNHDA and SQIVND (reference sequence). This CDR3 is built from 14 residues. Trimming removed 5 bases from V and 14 bases from J, with 22 bases in between. The CDR3 coding sequence is TGTGCCAGTAGTTCAGGACAAACAATCTACCCGGAGTTCTTC. Residues: CASSSGQTIYPEFF. Full variable domain (remainder filled in from reference TRBV19 and TRBJ2-1): DGGITQSPKYLFRKEGQNVTLSCEQNLNHDAMYWYRQDPGQGLRLIYYSQIVNDFQKGDIAEGYSVSREKKESFPLTVTSAQKNPTAFYLCASSSGQTIYPEFFGPGTRLTVL.

The rearrangement joins TRBV5-8 to TRBJ2-1; the match to TRBD1 covers 9 bases. J lost 3 bases, V lost 2 bases, and 3 bases had no gene match. The germline V gene encodes CDR1 SGHTS and CDR2 YDEGEE. The CDR3 is made up of 15 amino acids. CDR3 DNA: TGTGCCAGCAGCTTACAGGGGGCTGTCTACAATGAGCAGTTCTTC. Translation: CASSLQGAVYNEQFF.

The chain combines TRBV11-3 with TRBJ2-1; 9 positions agree with TRBD2. CDR1 is SGHNT and CDR2 is YENEEA in the germline V gene. V shed 3 bases and J 5 bases; nucleotides not matched to a gene: 5. The CDR3 has 15 amino acids. The CDR3 sequence: CASSFFAGGNNEQFF. The CDR3 DNA sequence: TGTGCCAGCAGCTTCTTTGCGGGGGGGAACAATGAGCAGTTCTTC.

The V call is TRBV29-1, the J call TRBJ2-3; 9 bases match TRBD2. The germline CDR1 and CDR2 sequences are SQVTM and ANQGSEA. The V gene end was trimmed by 5 bases and the J gene end by 5 bases; junction bases not matched to a gene: 2. This CDR3 contains 12 residues. In DNA form, the CDR3 reads TGCAGCGTTAGCGGGGGGTTAGATACGCAGTATTTT. The encoded protein is CSVSGGLDTQYF.

The CDR3 region has the DNA TGTGCCAGCAGCCCGAGGACAGGGACGTACACTGAAGCTTTCTTT. Protein: CASSPRTGTYTEAFF. This chain joins TRBV11-2 and TRBJ1-1, with TRBD1 matching 8 bases. V trimming: 5 bases; J trimming: 3 bases; junction bases outside the gene matches: 8. The CDR3 extends over 15 amino acids. The germline V gene has CDR1 SGHAT and CDR2 FQNNGV. Combining the CDR3 with reference TRBV11-2 and TRBJ1-1 gives the whole variable domain EAGVAQSPRYKIIEKRQSVAFWCNPISGHATLYWYQQILGQGPKLLIQFQNNGVVDDSQLPKDRFSAERLKGVDSTLKIQPAKLEDSAVYLCASSPRTGTYTEAFFGQGTRLTVV.

The genes are TRBV2 and TRBJ1-5, with a possible D match to TRBD1 (6 bases). Germline lookup yields CDR1 SNHLY and CDR2 FYNNEI. This CDR3 has 15 amino acids. With 3 bases removed from V and 5 bases from J, the gap between germline ends came to 14 bases. The CDR3, as DNA: TGTGCCAGCAGTGAGGTGTACAGGGTAGATCAGCCCCAGCATTTT. Protein: CASSEVYRVDQPQHF.

The chain carries TRBV7-9 and TRBJ2-4, with 7 nucleotides matching TRBD1. Germline V gene lookup returns CDR1 SEHNR and CDR2 FQNEAQ (reference sequence). J was trimmed by 1 base and V by 0 bases; bases with no gene match: 6. The CDR3 runs 17 residues. CDR3 nucleotide sequence: TGTGCCAGCAGCTTAGCGTTACAGGGGATGGCCAAAAACATTCAGTACTTC. Translating it yields CASSLALQGMAKNIQYF.

The chain links TRBV19 to TRBJ2-3; 10 bases align to TRBD1. The length of the CDR3 is 17 residues. V lost 4 bases, J lost 2 bases, and 9 bases stayed unmatched. Germline CDR1 and CDR2: LNHDA and SQIVND (reference sequence). In nucleotides, the CDR3 is TGTGCCAGTAGTAATCAACATAGACAGGGGGCCACAGATACGCAGTATTTT. This gives the protein CASSNQHRQGATDTQYF.

The CDR3 region has the DNA TGCGCCAGCAGCCAAGGCAGGATCTCTGGAAACACCATATATTTT. This codes for CASSQGRISGNTIYF. The chain has TRBV4-1 and TRBJ1-3; no reliable D call. V lost 1 base and J 0 bases, leaving 7 bases between the germline ends. CDR1 is MGHRA and CDR2 is YSYEKL in the germline V gene. This CDR3 spans 15 amino acids.

The chain employs TRBV7-2 and TRBJ2-7; 8 bases map to TRBD2. This CDR3 spans 14 amino acids. V gave up 1 base and J gave up 6 bases; unmatched junction bases: 5. Germline V gene sequence: CDR1 SGHTA, CDR2 FQGNSA. The CDR3 DNA reads as TGTGCCAGCAGCTTAGACGGGGGGGTCGCCGAGCAGTACTTC. Protein sequence: CASSLDGGVAEQYF.

The rearrangement links TRBV10-3 to TRBJ1-4, with D tentatively TRBD1 (6 bases). Germline V CDR1 and CDR2: ENHRY, SYGVKD. This CDR3 is built from 15 residues. V lost 3 bases and J 2 bases, leaving 10 bases between the germline ends. The CDR3 protein is CAISDRGLTNEKLFF. The CDR3 bases are TGTGCCATCAGTGATCGGGGGCTTACTAATGAAAAACTGTTTTTT.

The chain combines TRBV5-6 with TRBJ2-7, with D uncertain. Per the germline V gene, CDR1 is SGHDT and CDR2 is YYEEEE. This CDR3 contains 12 residues. V lost 4 bases, J lost 3 bases, and 8 bases lay in between. The CDR3 nucleotides are TGTGCCAGCAGCCAGAATGGCTACGAGCAGTACTTC. Translation gives CASSQNGYEQYF.

The chain joins TRBV4-1 to TRBJ1-2; D is possibly TRBD1 (5 bases). CDR1 is MGHRA, CDR2 YSYEKL, per germline. The CDR3 has 13 residues. Trimming cost V 2 bases and J 5 bases, with 9 bases left between them. The CDR3 sequence: CASSQPGVYGYTF. The CDR3 region has the DNA TGCGCCAGCAGCCAACCGGGGGTATATGGCTACACCTTC.

This sequence joins TRBV19 and TRBJ2-1, with TRBD2 matching 9 bases. Trimming cost V 0 bases and J 15 bases; bases outside gene matches: 12. Germline CDR1 is LNHDA and CDR2 is SQIVND (reference sequence). The CDR3 runs to 15 residues. The DNA for the CDR3 is TGTGCCAGTAGTATAGACCCCTCTCTTGCGGGGGGGACGTTCTTC. This sequence encodes CASSIDPSLAGGTFF. Full variable domain (rest looked up from reference TRBV19 and TRBJ2-1): DGGITQSPKYLFRKEGQNVTLSCEQNLNHDAMYWYRQDPGQGLRLIYYSQIVNDFQKGDIAEGYSVSREKKESFPLTVTSAQKNPTAFYLCASSIDPSLAGGTFFGPGTRLTVL.

The chain recombines TRBV7-8 with TRBJ1-1; 7 positions agree with TRBD1. Germline-derived CDR1 and CDR2 are SGHVS and FQNEAQ. The ends lost 4 bases at V and 1 base at J; junction bases unmatched: 12. The CDR3 length is 17 residues. The CDR3 DNA follows: TGTGCCAGCAGCTCCCCCCCGTTGGACAGGCCGAACACTGAAGCTTTCTTT. Translating it yields CASSSPPLDRPNTEAFF.

The chain recombines TRBV6-5 with TRBJ2-3; D is uncertain. The CDR3 spans 14 residues. The V gene lost 2 bases and the J gene lost 3 bases, with 9 bases spanning the gap. Germline assignment: CDR1 MNHEY and CDR2 SVGAGI. CDR3 protein: CASSYAEETDTQYF. CDR3 bases: TGTGCCAGCAGTTACGCCGAGGAAACAGATACGCAGTATTTT.

This chain joins TRBV25-1 and TRBJ1-1; D is uncertain. Between the trimmed V and J ends, which lost 8 bases and 11 bases, there was a span of 18 bases. Germline CDR1 reads MGHDK; CDR2 reads SYGVNS. The CDR3 has 12 residues. This chain's CDR3 is CASSSALNLAFF. Written as DNA, the CDR3 is TGTGCCAGCTCATCGGCACTGAACCTGGCTTTCTTT.

The chain joins TRBV9 to TRBJ2-3; D call uncertain. The CDR3 loop spans 15 amino acids. In germline, CDR1 is SGDLS, CDR2 YYNGEE. The V end was cut by 0 bases, the J end by 2 bases, with 10 bases between. The DNA of the CDR3 is TGTGCCAGCAGCGTAGAATCCCCCGCCACAGATACGCAGTATTTT. This codes for CASSVESPATDTQYF.

In its sample, this clone was seen once. The chain employs TRBV5-1 and TRBJ2-2, with D possibly being TRBD1 or TRBD2 (5 bases each). The CDR3 has 15 residues. Germline assignment: CDR1 SGHRS and CDR2 YFSETQ. Trimming cost V 4 bases and J 6 bases, with 16 bases left between them. The CDR3 coding sequence is TGCGCCAGCAGCCGATCGGGACCGAAAGCCGGGGAGCTGTTTTTT. Its protein product is CASSRSGPKAGELFF.

The chain uses TRBV25-1 and TRBJ2-5, with D perhaps matching TRBD1 or TRBD2 (5 bases each). The V gene lost 6 bases and the J gene lost 4 bases, with 21 bases spanning the gap. The CDR3 loop spans 16 amino acids. CDR1 MGHDK and CDR2 SYGVNS come from the germline V gene. The CDR3 DNA is TGTGCCAGCAGGGGAACGGGGCAGCTGGACGTAGAGACCCAGTACTTC. This encodes CASRGTGQLDVETQYF.

The chain joins TRBV7-9 to TRBJ2-7; 7 bases fit TRBD1. The V gene's germline CDR1 is SEHNR and CDR2 FQNEAQ (reference sequence). This CDR3 has 14 residues. The junction had 5 bases not matched to a gene; V was cut back by 2 bases and J by 4 bases. The CDR3 bases are TGTGCCAGCAGCTTAAGGGACAGATTATACGAGCAGTACTTC. Its translation: CASSLRDRLYEQYF.

This clone was seen only once. The chain uses TRBV7-6 and TRBJ2-5, with D perhaps matching TRBD1 (5 bases). The germline V gene has CDR1 SGHVS and CDR2 FNYEAQ. This CDR3 has 15 residues. Deletions cut 2 bases from V and 5 bases from J, with 15 bases between. The CDR3 loop is CASSLSMGPEETQYF. The CDR3 region has the DNA TGTGCCAGCAGCTTATCGATGGGGCCCGAGGAGACCCAGTACTTC.